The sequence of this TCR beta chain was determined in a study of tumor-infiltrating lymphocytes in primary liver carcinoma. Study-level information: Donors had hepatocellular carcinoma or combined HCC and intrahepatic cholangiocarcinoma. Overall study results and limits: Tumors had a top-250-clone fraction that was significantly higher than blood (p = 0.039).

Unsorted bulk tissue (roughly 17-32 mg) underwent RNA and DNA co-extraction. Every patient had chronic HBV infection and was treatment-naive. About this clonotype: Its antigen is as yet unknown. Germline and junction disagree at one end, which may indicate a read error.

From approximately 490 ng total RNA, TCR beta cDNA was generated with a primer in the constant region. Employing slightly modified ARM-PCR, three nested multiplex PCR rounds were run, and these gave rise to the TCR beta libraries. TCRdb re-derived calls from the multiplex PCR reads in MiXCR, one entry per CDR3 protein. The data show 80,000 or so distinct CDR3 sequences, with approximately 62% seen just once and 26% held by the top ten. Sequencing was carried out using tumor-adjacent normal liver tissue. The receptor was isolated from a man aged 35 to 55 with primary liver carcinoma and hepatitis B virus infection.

This CDR3 is CTSSLVPGQYNEQLF. The CDR3 bases are TGTACCAGCAGCTTGGTTCCCGGACAGTACAATGAGCAGCTCTTC. The chain links TRBV5-5 to TRBJ2-1; tentative D call: TRBD1 (6 bases). The CDR3 is 15 amino acids. The germline gives CDR1 SGHKS, CDR2 YYEKEE (reference sequence).